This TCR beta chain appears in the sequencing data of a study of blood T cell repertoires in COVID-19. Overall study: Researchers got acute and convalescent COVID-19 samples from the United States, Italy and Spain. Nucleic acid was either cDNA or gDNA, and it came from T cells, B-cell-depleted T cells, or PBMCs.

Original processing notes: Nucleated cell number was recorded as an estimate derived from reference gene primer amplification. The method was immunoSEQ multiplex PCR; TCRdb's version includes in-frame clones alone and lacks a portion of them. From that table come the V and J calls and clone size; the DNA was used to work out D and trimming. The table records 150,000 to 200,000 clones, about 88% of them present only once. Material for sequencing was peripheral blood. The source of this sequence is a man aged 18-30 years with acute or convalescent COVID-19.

Here the CDR3 reads CASSLLQMDRLNYGYTF. Here the CDR3 DNA reads TGTGCCAGCAGCCTCTTACAAATGGACAGACTTAACTATGGCTACACCTTC. The chain employs TRBV7-9 and TRBJ1-2, with a possible D match to TRBD1 (6 bases). The CDR3 extends over 17 amino acids. The germline V gene encodes CDR1 SEHNR and CDR2 FQNEAQ (reference sequence). Deletions cut 5 bases from V and 1 base from J, with 20 bases between.